This T cell receptor beta chain was obtained from a study of T cells in Graves' hyperthyroidism and ophthalmopathy. Findings of the study overall: Also found in blood were most expanded thyroid clonotypes above 0.001.

It was RNA transcripts that yielded the amplified TCR beta CDR3 regions. HTBI primers drove first-round RT-PCR of the TCR CDR3. TCRdb independently ran MiXCR on the multiplex PCR reads; one entry per CDR3 protein. The sample lists approximately 530,000 distinct CDR3 sequences; 15% to 20% were seen once. Notes on this clonotype: The antigen remains undetermined.

Any patient presenting with uncontrolled infection, other autoimmune disease, pregnancy or lactation was left out. Each diagnosis was grounded in clinical symptoms, serum thyroxine and TRAb, thyroid ultrasound, and orbital computed tomography. V dropped 6 bases and J dropped 6; count of bases not matched to a gene: 5. The CDR3 has 14 residues. Germline V gene lookup returns CDR1 LNHDA and CDR2 SQIVND (reference sequence). Material for sequencing was blood. The receptor was isolated from a man aged 40-50 years with Graves' ophthalmopathy. The chain uses TRBV19 and TRBJ1-5; 10 bases fit TRBD1. CDR3 nucleotide sequence: TGTGCCAGTAGGGCGACAGGGGGCTTTCAGCCCCAGCATTTT. It specifies CASRATGGFQPQHF. Looking up the rest from reference TRBV19 and TRBJ1-5 gives the full variable domain: DGGITQSPKYLFRKEGQNVTLSCEQNLNHDAMYWYRQDPGQGLRLIYYSQIVNDFQKGDIAEGYSVSREKKESFPLTVTSAQKNPTAFYLCASRATGGFQPQHFGDGTRLSIL.